This T cell receptor beta chain originates from a study of T-cell memory formation after mild COVID-19. Study-wide context: TCR clusters were mostly donor specific. Overall study findings and caveats: Certain responding clones were present in pre-infection memory, suggesting participation of cross-reactive memory. Clones that shrank (day 15 to 85) were balanced CD4/CD8, whereas later expanders leaned CD4+. In second-wave clones peaking day 37, SARS-CoV-2 specificity remained unconfirmed.

The CDR3 sequence is 17 residues long. CDR1 and CDR2 (germline): ENHRY, SYGVKD. Trimming removed 4 bases from V and 1 base from J; junction bases left unmatched: 4. Details on this clonotype: Its antigen is not identified.

TCRdb itself ran the 5' RACE reads through MiXCR, one entry per CDR3 protein. The sample lists about 190,000 distinct CDR3 sequences; around 18% were seen once. The chain links TRBV10-3 to TRBJ2-2; 12 bases fit TRBD2. The TCR sequence derives from an adult woman who had mild COVID-19 (a few samples of this study predate the infection). Cell type and time point are not known. The source material was PBMCs or a T cell subset sorted from them (not recorded which). The CDR3 DNA sequence: TGTGCCATCAGTGTACTAGCGGGGGGCCTGAACACCGGGGAGCTGTTTTTT. This translates into CAISVLAGGLNTGELFF.